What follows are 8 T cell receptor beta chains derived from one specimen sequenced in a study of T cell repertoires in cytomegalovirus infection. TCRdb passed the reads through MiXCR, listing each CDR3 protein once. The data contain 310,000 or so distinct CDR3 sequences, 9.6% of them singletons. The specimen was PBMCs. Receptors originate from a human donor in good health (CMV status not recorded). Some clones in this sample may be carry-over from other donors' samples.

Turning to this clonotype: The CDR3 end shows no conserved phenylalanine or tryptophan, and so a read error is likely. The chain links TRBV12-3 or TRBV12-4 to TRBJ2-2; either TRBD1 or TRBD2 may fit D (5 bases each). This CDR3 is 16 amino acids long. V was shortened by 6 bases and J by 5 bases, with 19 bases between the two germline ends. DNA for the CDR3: TGTGCCAGCAGCACCGGGACGCTCAGGTCTACCGGGGAGCTGTTTTTA. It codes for CASSTGTLRSTGELFL.

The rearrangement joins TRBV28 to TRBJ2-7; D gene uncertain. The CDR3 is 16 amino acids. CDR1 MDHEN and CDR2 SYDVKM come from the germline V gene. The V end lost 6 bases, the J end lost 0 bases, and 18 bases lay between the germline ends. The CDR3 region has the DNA TGTGCCAGCAGCCCTGGGTCCTTATCCAACTCCTACGAGCAGTACGTC. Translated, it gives CASSPGSLSNSYEQYV.

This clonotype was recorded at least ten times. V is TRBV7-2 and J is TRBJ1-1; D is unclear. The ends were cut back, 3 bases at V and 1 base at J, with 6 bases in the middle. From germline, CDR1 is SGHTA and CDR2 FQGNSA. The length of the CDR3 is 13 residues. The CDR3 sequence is CASSFRANTEAFF. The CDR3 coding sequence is TGTGCCAGCAGCTTTAGGGCGAACACTGAAGCTTTCTTT.

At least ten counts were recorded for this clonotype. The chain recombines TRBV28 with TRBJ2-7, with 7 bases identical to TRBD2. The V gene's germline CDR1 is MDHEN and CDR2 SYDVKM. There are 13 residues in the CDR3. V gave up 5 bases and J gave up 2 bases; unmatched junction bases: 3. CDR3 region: CASSRGGTYEQYV. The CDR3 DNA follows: TGTGCCAGCAGTCGCGGGGGTACCTACGAGCAGTACGTC.

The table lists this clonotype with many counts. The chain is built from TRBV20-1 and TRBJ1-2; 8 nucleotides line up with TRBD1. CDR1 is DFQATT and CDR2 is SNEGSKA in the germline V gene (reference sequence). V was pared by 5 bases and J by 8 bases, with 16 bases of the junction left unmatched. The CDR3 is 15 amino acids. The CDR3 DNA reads TGCAGTGCTCCGGACAGGGTTAGGGTCGACGTCGGCTACACCTTC. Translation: CSAPDRVRVDVGYTF.

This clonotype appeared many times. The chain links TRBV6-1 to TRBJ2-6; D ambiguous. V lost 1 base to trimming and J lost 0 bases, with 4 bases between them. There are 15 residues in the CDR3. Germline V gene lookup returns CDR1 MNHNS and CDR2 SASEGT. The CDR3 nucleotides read TGTGCCAGCAGTGAAGACGGCTCTGGGGCCAACGTCCTGACTTTC. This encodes CASSEDGSGANVLTF.

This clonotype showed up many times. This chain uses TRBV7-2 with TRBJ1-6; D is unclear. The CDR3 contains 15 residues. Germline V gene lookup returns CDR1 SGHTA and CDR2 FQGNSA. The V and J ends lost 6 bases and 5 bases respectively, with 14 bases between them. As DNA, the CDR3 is TGTGCCAGCAGACACGACGGTTCCAATAATTCACCCCTCCACTTT. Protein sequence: CASRHDGSNNSPLHF. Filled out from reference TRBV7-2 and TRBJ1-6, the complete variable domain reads GAGVSQSPSNKVTEKGKDVELRCDPISGHTALYWYRQSLGQGLEFLIYFQGNSAPDKSGLPSDRFSAERTGGSVSTLTIQRTQQEDSAVYLCASRHDGSNNSPLHFGNGTRLTVT.

CDR3 residues: CAGGTENTGELFF. The CDR3 nucleotides read TGTGCCGGCGGGACGGAGAACACCGGGGAGCTGTTTTTT. The V and J genes are TRBV2 and TRBJ2-2; weak D call: TRBD2 (6 bases). Trimming removed 11 bases from V and 1 base from J, with 11 bases in between. The CDR3 contains 13 residues. In germline, CDR1 is SNHLY, CDR2 FYNNEI.